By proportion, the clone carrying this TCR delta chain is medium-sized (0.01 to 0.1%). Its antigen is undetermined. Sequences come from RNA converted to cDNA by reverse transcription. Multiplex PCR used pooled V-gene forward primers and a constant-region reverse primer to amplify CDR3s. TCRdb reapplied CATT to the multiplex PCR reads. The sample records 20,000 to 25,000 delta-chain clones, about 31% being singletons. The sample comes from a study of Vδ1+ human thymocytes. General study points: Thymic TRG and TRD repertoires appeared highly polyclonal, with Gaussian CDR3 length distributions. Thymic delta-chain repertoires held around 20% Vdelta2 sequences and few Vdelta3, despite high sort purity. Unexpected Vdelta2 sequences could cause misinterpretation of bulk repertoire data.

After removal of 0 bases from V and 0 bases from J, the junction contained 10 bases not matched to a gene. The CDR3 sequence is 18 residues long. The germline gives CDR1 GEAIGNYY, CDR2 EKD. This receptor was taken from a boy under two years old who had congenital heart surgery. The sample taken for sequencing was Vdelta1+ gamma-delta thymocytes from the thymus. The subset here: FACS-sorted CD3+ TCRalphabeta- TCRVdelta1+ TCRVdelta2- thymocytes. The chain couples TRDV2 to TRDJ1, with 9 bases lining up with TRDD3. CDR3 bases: TGTGCCTGTGACACCTACTGGGGGAAATTTGTGTACACCGATAAACTCATCTTT. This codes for CACDTYWGKFVYTDKLIF.